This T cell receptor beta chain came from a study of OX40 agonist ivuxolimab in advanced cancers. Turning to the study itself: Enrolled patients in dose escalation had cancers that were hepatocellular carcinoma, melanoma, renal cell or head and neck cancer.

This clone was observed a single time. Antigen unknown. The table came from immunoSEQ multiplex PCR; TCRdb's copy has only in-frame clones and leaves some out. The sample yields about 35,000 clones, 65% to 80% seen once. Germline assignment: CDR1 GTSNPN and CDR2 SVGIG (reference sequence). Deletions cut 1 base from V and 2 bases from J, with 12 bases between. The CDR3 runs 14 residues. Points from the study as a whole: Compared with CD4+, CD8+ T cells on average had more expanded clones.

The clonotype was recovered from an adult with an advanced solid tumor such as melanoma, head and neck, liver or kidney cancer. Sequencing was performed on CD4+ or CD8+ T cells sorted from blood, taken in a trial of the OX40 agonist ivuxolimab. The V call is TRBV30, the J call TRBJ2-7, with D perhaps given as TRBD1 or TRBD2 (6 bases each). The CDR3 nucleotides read TGTGCCTGGAGTGGGGGGGCGATACCCTACGAGCAGTACTTC. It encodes CAWSGGAIPYEQYF.